This T cell receptor (beta chain) is from a study of blood T cell repertoires in COVID-19 (dated by TCRdb to about 2020). A note on the overall study: Collaborator samples came from the United States, Italy and Spain and covered acute and convalescent phases of COVID-19. The prospective study material was composed of cDNA or gDNA derived from T cells, B-cell-depleted T cells, or PBMCs. Deeply sampled blood TCRbeta repertoires from subjects exposed to, actively infected with, or recovered from COVID-19 were included in the dataset. The repertoires were made available in a free public database intended to serve as a resource for research on the immune response to SARS-CoV-2. The samples were drawn from two sources: the first 160 participants of the ongoing ImmuneRACE study, and 1,000 to 1,500 subjects contributed by 6 global collaborators. The sample metadata nearly always contained a de-identified subject ID, COVID-19 status, age in years and sex. Where HLA class I and class II types were available, the types were taken from metadata supplied by the sample provider, not from assay-based typing. General study outcomes and caveats: Clinical and demographic metadata were provided uncurated, with the amount varying by source and participant.

Another Seattle source contributed samples from volunteer blood donors who had recovered from COVID-19. Each collaborating institution followed its own protocols to collect whole blood in K2EDTA tubes. For TCRbeta analysis, collaborator samples were shipped as frozen whole blood, as isolated PBMCs, or as DNA extracted from either sample type. The CDR3 runs 15 residues from the cysteine to the phenylalanine. This entry keeps only the CDR3 DNA: 45 bases, framed from base 1. The germline V gene provides CDR1 SGHTA and CDR2 FQGNSA. Here V drops 0 bases and J drops 3 bases, and the junction holds 4 bases not matched to any gene. TCRbeta CDR3 regions were amplified from genomic DNA by means of the immunoSEQ Assay, a bias-controlled multiplex PCR. The paper's processing steps were these. Nucleated cell counts per sample were estimated from amplification of reference gene primers within the assay. To quantify the absolute abundance of each unique TCRbeta CDR3 rearrangement, sequence reads were collapsed and filtered. For each sample, productive Simpson clonality was calculated by taking the square root of Simpson's diversity index across productive rearrangements. TCRdb mirrors the immuneACCESS table, restricted to in-frame sequences. Some clones are absent from its copies; in checked studies, under half trace to an unresolved V gene, and the reason for the others is unknown. The D gene and trimming were derived from the DNA, and the V and J assignments and clone size from that table. The table for this sample lists roughly 240,000 clones; 75% to 85% of them were counted only once. Approximately 2% of the sample comes from the top ten.

Concerning this clone itself: What antigen it recognizes has not been identified. Within one base of it there is no much larger clone, and no base qualities were kept.

The rearrangement joined TRBV7-2 to TRBJ2-7, and TRBD1 aligns with 8 junction nucleotides. Sequencing was carried out using peripheral blood. The origin of this receptor is a man in his forties who had recovered from COVID-19. The nucleotides are TGTGCCAGCAGCTTAGCGACGGGACAGGTCTACGAGCAGTACTTC. This gives the protein CASSLATGQVYEQYF.